This TCR beta chain came from a study of cytomegalovirus exposure and HLA in healthy donors. Study conclusions and caveats: Specific recognition of CMV antigens was confirmed in vitro for three chains (all CMV-associated). For presence/absence analyses, sequencing depth was assumed to be roughly uniform across donors.

Germline V CDR1 and CDR2: SGHRS, YFSETQ. The length of the CDR3 is 10 residues. V lost 4 bases, J lost 14 bases, and 12 bases lay in between. About this clone itself: As yet, its antigen is unknown.

Vbeta (60) and Jbeta (13) primers were used in the PCR. The data were produced by immunoSEQ multiplex PCR, yet TCRdb's version contains in-frame clones alone and is incomplete. In the table there are fewer than 200,000 clones, around 80% of which are singletons. This chain links TRBV5-1 with TRBJ1-2, with a tentative D call TRBD1 (5 bases). The receptor was isolated from a man aged 35-49 years in good health and CMV-seropositive. Sequencing was performed on PBMCs. CDR3 nucleotides: TGCGCCAGCAGCCAACAGGTAGGAACCTTC. Protein: CASSQQVGTF. Together with reference TRBV5-1 and TRBJ1-2, the CDR3 gives the full variable domain: KAGVTQTPRYLIKTRGQQVTLSCSPISGHRSVSWYQQTPGQGLQFLFEYFSETQRNKGNFPGRFSGRQFSNSRSEMNVSTLELGDSALYLCASSQQVGTFGSGTRLTVV.